The 8 T cell receptor beta chains listed next were all sequenced from one sample in a study of T cell responses to AZD1222 COVID-19 vaccine. Libraries were prepared by immunoSEQ multiplex PCR; TCRdb keeps only in-frame clonotypes and omits some of them. This sample yields about 160,000 clones, of which approximately 90% are seen a single time; 4.4% belongs to the top ten. This specimen consisted of peripheral blood, obtained on day 0 of MenACWY control vaccination. Every receptor here comes from an adult in good health.

The rearrangement uses TRBV9 and TRBJ1-2; possible D gene TRBD1, 5 bases. V was clipped by 3 bases and J by 3 bases, with 9 bases between them. The CDR3 runs to 13 residues. Germline loops: CDR1 SGDLS, CDR2 YYNGEE. The CDR3, as DNA: TGTGCCAGCAGCGGAAACAGGTACTATGGCTACACCTTC. This sequence encodes CASSGNRYYGYTF.

The genes are TRBV30 and TRBJ1-2; 7 bases align to TRBD1. The trim removed 3 bases at V and 7 bases at J, leaving 11 bases unmatched. Per the germline V gene, CDR1 is GTSNPN and CDR2 is SVGIG (reference sequence). The CDR3 has 14 amino acids. CDR3 in DNA: TGTGCCTGGAGGTTATTAGGGGGCTTGGGTGGCTACACCTTC. This gives the protein CAWRLLGGLGGYTF.

The rearrangement links TRBV3-1 (or the pseudogene TRBV3-2) to TRBJ2-7; TRBD2 is a possible D gene (5 bases). This CDR3 is built from 15 residues. V gave up 4 bases and J gave up 0 bases, with 13 bases separating them. Per the germline V gene, CDR1 is LGHDT and CDR2 is YNNKEL (reference sequence). The CDR3 loop reads CASSPRLGVSYEQYF. DNA for the CDR3: TGTGCCAGCAGCCCCCGACTGGGAGTCTCCTACGAGCAGTACTTC.

The chain joins TRBV7-2 to TRBJ1-5; 8 positions agree with TRBD1. CDR1 is SGHTA, CDR2 FQGNSA, per germline. Trimming took 5 bases from V and 3 from J; bases not matched to a gene: 6. The CDR3 loop spans 15 amino acids. The CDR3 nucleotides are TGTGCCAGCAGCCCCGGGACAGGCGACAATCAGCCCCAGCATTTT. Its protein is CASSPGTGDNQPQHF.

V usage is TRBV19 and J usage is TRBJ1-5; D uncertain. V lost 6 bases and J lost 6, with 9 bases in between. Germline V CDR1 and CDR2: LNHDA, SQIVND (reference sequence). This CDR3 contains 12 residues. CDR3 DNA sequence: TGTGCCAGTAGGAGGGAGGGTCAGCCCCAGCATTTT. Encoded protein: CASRREGQPQHF.

DNA for the CDR3: TGTGCCAGCAGCTTAGGGACAGGGGGCAATAGCAATCAGCCCCAGCATTTT. Protein sequence: CASSLGTGGNSNQPQHF. The chain links TRBV13 to TRBJ1-5; 10 bases agree with TRBD1. Trimming took 0 bases from V and 0 from J; bases not matched to a gene: 2. The germline CDR1 and CDR2 sequences are PRHDT and FYEKMQ (reference sequence). There are 17 residues in the CDR3.

The chain combines TRBV3-1 (or the pseudogene TRBV3-2) with TRBJ1-1; maybe TRBD1 (6 bases). The germline gives CDR1 LGHDT, CDR2 YNNKEL (reference sequence). V was trimmed by 1 base and J by 4 bases, leaving 7 bases between them. The CDR3 runs 13 residues. In DNA, the CDR3 is TGTGCCAGCAGCCAAGCAGGGGTCACTGAAGCTTTCTTT. Translated, it gives CASSQAGVTEAFF.

This chain connects TRBV28 to TRBJ2-7, with D possibly TRBD1 on 6 matching bases. With 4 bases removed from V and 5 bases from J, the gap between germline ends came to 9 bases. CDR1 is MDHEN, CDR2 SYDVKM, per germline. This CDR3 spans 12 amino acids. The DNA for the CDR3 is TGTGCCAGCAGTTCACAGGGCCACGAGCAGTACTTC. Translation: CASSSQGHEQYF.